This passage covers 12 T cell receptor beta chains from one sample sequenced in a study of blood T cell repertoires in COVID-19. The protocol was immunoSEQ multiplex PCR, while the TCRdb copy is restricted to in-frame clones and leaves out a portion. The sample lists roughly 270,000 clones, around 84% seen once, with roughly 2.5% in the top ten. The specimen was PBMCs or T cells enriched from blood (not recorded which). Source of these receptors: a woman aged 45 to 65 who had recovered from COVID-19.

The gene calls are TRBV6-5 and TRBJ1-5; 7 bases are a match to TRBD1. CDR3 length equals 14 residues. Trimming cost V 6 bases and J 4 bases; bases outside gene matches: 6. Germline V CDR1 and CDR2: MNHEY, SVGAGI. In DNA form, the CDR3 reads TGTGCCAGCAGGCGACAGGGCGGTAATCAGCCCCAGCATTTT. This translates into CASRRQGGNQPQHF.

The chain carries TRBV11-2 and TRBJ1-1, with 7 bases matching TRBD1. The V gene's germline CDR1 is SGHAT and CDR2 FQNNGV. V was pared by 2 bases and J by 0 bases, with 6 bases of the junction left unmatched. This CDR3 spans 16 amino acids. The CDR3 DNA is TGTGCCAGCAGCTTACTACTTGGGACAGTGAACACTGAAGCTTTCTTT. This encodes CASSLLLGTVNTEAFF.

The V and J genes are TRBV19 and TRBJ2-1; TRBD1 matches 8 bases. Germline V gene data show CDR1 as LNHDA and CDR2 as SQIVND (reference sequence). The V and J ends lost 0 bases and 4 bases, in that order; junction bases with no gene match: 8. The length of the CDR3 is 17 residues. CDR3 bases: TGTGCCAGTAGTATAGATTTCAGGACAGGGACGTACAATGAGCAGTTCTTC. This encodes CASSIDFRTGTYNEQFF.

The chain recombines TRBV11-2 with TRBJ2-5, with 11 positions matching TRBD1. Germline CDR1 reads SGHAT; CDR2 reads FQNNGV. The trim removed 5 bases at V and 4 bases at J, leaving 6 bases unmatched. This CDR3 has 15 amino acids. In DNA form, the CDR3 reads TGTGCCAGCAGCCTCGGGGGACAGGGGGGAGAGACCCAGTACTTC. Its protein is CASSLGGQGGETQYF.

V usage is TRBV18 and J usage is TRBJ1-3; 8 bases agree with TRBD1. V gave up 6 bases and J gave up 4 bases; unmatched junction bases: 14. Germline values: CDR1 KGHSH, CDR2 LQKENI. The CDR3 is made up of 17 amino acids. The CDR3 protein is CASSRKRQGHRGNTIYF. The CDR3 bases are TGTGCCAGCTCCCGCAAGAGACAGGGGCATCGAGGAAACACCATATATTTT.

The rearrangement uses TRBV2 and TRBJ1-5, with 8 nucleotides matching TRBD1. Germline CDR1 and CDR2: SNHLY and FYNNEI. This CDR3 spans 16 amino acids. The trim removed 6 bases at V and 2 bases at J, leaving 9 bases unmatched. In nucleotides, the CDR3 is TGTGCCAGCAGGCCCAGGGGGCCCGTCGGCAATCAGCCCCAGCATTTT. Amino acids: CASRPRGPVGNQPQHF.

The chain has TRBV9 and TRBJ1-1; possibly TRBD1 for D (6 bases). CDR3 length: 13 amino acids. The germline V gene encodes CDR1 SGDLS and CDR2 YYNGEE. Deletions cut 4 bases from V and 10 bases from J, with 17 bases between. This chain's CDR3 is CASSPYQGRAAFF. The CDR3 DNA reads TGTGCCAGCAGCCCCTACCAGGGGAGGGCAGCTTTCTTT. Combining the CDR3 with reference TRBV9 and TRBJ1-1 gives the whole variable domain DSGVTQTPKHLITATGQRVTLRCSPRSGDLSVYWYQQSLDQGLQFLIQYYNGEERAKGNILERFSAQQFPDLHSELNLSSLELGDSALYFCASSPYQGRAAFFGQGTRLTVV.

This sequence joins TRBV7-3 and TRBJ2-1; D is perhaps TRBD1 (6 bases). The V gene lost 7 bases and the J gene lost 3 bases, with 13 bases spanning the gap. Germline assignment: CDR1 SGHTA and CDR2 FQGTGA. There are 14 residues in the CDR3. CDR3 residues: CASKDRIYYNEQFF. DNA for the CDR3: TGTGCCAGCAAGGACAGAATCTACTACAATGAGCAGTTCTTC.

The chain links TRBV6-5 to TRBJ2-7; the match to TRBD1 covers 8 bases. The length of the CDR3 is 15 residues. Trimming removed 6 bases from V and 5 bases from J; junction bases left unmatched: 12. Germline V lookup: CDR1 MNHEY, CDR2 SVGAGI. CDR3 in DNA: TGTGCCAGCAGGGGCCGGGACAGGTATTTCCACGAGCAGTACTTC. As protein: CASRGRDRYFHEQYF.

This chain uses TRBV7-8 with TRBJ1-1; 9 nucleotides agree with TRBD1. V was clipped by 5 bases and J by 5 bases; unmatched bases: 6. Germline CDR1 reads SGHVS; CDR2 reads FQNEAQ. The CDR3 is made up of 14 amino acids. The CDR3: CASSVQGAGTEAFF. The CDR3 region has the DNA TGTGCCAGCAGCGTACAGGGGGCAGGGACTGAAGCTTTCTTT.

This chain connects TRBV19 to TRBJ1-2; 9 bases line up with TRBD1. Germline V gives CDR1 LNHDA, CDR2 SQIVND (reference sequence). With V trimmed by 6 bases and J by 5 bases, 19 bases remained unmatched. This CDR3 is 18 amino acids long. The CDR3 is CASRSHRESGTGTYGYTF. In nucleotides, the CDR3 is TGTGCCAGTAGATCCCATCGAGAGTCAGGGACAGGGACTTATGGCTACACCTTC. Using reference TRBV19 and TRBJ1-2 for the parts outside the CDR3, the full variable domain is DGGITQSPKYLFRKEGQNVTLSCEQNLNHDAMYWYRQDPGQGLRLIYYSQIVNDFQKGDIAEGYSVSREKKESFPLTVTSAQKNPTAFYLCASRSHRESGTGTYGYTFGSGTRLTVV.

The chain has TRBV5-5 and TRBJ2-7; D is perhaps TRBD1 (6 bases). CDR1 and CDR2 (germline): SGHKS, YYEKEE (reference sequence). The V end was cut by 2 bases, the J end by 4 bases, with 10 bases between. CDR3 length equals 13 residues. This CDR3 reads CASSLGTPYEQYF. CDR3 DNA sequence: TGTGCCAGCAGCTTAGGGACACCGTACGAGCAGTACTTC.